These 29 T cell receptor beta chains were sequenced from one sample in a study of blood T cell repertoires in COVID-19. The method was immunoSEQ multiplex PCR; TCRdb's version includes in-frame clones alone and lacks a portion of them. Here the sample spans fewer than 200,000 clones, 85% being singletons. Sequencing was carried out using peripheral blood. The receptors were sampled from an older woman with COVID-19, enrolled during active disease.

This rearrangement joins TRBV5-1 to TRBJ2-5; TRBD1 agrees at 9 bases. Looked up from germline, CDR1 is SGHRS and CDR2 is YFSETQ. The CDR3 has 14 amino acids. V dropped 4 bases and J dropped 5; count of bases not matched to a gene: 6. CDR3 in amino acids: CASSPGQGRETQYF. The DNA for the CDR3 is TGCGCCAGCAGCCCGGGACAGGGAAGGGAGACCCAGTACTTC. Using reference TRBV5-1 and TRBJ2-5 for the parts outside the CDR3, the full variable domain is KAGVTQTPRYLIKTRGQQVTLSCSPISGHRSVSWYQQTPGQGLQFLFEYFSETQRNKGNFPGRFSGRQFSNSRSEMNVSTLELGDSALYLCASSPGQGRETQYFGPGTRLLVL.

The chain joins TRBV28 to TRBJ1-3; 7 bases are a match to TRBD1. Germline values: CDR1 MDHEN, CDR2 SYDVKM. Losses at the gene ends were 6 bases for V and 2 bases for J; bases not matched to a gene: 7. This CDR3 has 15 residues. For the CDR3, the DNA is TGTGCCAGCAGCATAGTAACAGGGGCTGGAAACACCATATATTTT. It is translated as CASSIVTGAGNTIYF.

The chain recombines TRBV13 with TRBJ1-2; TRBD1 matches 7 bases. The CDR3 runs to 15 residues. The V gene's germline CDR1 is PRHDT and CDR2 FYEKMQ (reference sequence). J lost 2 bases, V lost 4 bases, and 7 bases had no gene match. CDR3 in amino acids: CASSSDRLGNYGYTF. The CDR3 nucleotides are TGTGCCAGCAGCTCGGACAGGTTAGGGAACTATGGCTACACCTTC. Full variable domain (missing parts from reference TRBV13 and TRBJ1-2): AAGVIQSPRHLIKEKRETATLKCYPIPRHDTVYWYQQGPGQDPQFLISFYEKMQSDKGSIPDRFSAQQFSDYHSELNMSSLELGDSALYFCASSSDRLGNYGYTFGSGTRLTVV.

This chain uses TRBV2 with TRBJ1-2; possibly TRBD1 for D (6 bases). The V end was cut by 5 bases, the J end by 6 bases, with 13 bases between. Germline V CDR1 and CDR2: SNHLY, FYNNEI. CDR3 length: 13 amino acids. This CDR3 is CASSLGQSDGYTF. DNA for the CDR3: TGTGCCAGCAGTCTAGGACAGAGCGATGGCTACACCTTC.

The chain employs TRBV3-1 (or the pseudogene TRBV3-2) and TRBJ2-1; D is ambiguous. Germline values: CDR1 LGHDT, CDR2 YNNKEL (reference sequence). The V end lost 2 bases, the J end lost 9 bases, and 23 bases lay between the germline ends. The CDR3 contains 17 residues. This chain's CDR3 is CASSQSVVASGFGEQFF. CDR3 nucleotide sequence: TGTGCCAGCAGCCAATCGGTGGTGGCTAGTGGGTTCGGTGAGCAGTTCTTC.

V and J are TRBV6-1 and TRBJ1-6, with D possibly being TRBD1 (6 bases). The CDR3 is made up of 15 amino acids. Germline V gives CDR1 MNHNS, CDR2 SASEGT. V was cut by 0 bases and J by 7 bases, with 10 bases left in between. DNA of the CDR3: TGTGCCAGCAGTGAAGCTGGGACAAGGAATTCACCCCTCCACTTT. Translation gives CASSEAGTRNSPLHF.

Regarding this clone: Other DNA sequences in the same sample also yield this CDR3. CDR3 nucleotides: TGTGCCAGCAGGTTAGCGCAGAGAGTCTACGAGCAGTACTTC. Protein product: CASRLAQRVYEQYF. J is TRBJ2-7 and V is TRBV6-5, with D possibly matching TRBD2 (5 bases). The CDR3 runs to 14 residues. The germline V gene has CDR1 MNHEY and CDR2 SVGAGI. Trimming removed 6 bases from V and 3 bases from J, with 15 bases in between.

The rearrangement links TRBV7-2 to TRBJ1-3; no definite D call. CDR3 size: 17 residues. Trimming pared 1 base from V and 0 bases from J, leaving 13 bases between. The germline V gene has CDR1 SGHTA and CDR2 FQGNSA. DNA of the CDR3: TGTGCCAGCAGCTTAGTTGATGTAATCAGCTCTGGAAACACCATATATTTT. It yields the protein CASSLVDVISSGNTIYF.

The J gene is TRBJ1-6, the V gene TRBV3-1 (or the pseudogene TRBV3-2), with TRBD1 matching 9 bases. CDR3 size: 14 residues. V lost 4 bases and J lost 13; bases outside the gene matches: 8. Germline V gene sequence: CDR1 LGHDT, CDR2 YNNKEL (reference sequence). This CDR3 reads CASSRTGAGIPLHF. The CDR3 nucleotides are TGTGCCAGCAGCCGGACAGGGGCGGGTATCCCCCTCCACTTT.

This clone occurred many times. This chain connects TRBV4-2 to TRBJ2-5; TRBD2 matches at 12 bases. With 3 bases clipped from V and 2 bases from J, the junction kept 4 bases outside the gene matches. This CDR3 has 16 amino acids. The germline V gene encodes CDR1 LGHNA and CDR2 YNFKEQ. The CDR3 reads CASSHSSGGGQETQYF. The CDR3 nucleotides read TGTGCCAGCAGCCACTCTAGCGGGGGGGGGCAAGAGACCCAGTACTTC.

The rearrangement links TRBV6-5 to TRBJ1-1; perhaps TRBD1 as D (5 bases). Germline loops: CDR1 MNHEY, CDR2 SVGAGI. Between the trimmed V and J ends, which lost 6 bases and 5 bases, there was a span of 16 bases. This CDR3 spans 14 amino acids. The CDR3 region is CASRVTQVITEAFF. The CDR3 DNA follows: TGTGCCAGCAGGGTAACACAGGTGATAACTGAAGCTTTCTTT.

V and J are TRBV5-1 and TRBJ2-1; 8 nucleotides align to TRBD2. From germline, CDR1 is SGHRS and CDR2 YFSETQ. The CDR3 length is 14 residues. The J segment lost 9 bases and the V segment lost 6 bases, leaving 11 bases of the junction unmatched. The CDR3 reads CASTLEGLEGEQFF. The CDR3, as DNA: TGCGCCAGCACCCTGGAGGGACTAGAAGGTGAGCAGTTCTTC.

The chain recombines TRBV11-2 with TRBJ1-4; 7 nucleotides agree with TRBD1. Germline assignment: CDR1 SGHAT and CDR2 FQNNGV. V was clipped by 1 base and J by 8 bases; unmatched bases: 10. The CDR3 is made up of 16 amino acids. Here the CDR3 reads CASSLGNRGGGEKLFF. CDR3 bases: TGTGCCAGCAGCTTAGGGAACAGGGGAGGAGGAGAAAAACTGTTTTTT.

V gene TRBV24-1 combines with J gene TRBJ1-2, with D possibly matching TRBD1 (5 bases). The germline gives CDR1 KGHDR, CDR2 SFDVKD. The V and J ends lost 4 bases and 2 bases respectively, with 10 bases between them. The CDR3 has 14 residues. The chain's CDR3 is CATSEGRANYGYTF. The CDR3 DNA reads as TGTGCCACCAGTGAAGGCAGGGCAAACTATGGCTACACCTTC.

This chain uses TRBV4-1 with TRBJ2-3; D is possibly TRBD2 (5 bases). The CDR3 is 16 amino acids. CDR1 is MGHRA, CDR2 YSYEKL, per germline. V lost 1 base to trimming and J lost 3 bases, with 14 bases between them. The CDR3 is CASSQGGSIWTDTQYF. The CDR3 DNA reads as TGCGCCAGCAGCCAAGGCGGGTCCATTTGGACAGATACGCAGTATTTT.

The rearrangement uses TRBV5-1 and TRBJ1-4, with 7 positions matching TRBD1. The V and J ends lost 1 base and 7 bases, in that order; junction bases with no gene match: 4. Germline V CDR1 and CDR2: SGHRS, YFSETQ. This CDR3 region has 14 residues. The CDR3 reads CASSLNQGGEKLFF. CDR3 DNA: TGCGCCAGCAGCTTGAACCAGGGGGGTGAAAAACTGTTTTTT.

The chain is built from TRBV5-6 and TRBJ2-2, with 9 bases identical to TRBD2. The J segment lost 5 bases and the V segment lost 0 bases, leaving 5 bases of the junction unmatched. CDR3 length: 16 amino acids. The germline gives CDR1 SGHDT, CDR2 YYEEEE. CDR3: CASSLVSGGSTGELFF. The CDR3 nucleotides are TGTGCCAGCAGCTTGGTAAGCGGGGGGTCGACCGGGGAGCTGTTTTTT.

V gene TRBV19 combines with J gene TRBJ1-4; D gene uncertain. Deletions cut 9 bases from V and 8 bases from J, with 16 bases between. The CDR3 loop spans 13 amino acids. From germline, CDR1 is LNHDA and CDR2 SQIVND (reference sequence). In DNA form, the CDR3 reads TGTGCCAGCAGAGGGAATATGGCGGAAAAACTGTTTTTT. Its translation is CASRGNMAEKLFF. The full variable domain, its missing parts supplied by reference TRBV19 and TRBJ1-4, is DGGITQSPKYLFRKEGQNVTLSCEQNLNHDAMYWYRQDPGQGLRLIYYSQIVNDFQKGDIAEGYSVSREKKESFPLTVTSAQKNPTAFYLCASRGNMAEKLFFGSGTQLSVL.

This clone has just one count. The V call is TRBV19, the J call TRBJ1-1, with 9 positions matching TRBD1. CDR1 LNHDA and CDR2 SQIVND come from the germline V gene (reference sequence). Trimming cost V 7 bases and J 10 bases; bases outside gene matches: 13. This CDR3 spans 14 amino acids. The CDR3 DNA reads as TGTGCCAGTAACTTACCGGGACAGGGTCGGAGAGCTTTCTTT. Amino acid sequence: CASNLPGQGRRAFF.

The CDR3 protein is CAWSGRTGGIYGYTF. CDR3 nucleotide sequence: TGTGCCTGGAGTGGAAGGACAGGGGGCATCTATGGCTACACCTTC. The V and J genes are TRBV30 and TRBJ1-2; 11 bases are a match to TRBD1. Germline V gives CDR1 GTSNPN, CDR2 SVGIG (reference sequence). The length of the CDR3 is 15 residues. V dropped 1 base and J dropped 4; count of bases not matched to a gene: 5.

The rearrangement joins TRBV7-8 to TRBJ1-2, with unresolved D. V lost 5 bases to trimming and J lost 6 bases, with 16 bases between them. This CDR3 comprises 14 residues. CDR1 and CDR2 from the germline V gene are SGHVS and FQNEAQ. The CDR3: CASSPRSGLDGYTF. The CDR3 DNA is TGTGCCAGCAGCCCCCGGTCAGGTTTGGATGGCTACACCTTC. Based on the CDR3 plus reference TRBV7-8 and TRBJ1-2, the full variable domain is GAGVSQSPRYKVAKRGQDVALRCDPISGHVSLFWYQQALGQGPEFLTYFQNEAQLDKSGLPSDRFFAERPEGSVSTLKIQRTQQEDSAVYLCASSPRSGLDGYTFGSGTRLTVV.

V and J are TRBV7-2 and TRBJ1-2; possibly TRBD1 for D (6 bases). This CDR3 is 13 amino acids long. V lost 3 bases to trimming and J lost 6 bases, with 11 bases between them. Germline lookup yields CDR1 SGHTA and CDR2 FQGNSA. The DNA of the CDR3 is TGTGCCAGCAGCTTTGGCAGGGGTGATGGCTACACCTTC. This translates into CASSFGRGDGYTF.

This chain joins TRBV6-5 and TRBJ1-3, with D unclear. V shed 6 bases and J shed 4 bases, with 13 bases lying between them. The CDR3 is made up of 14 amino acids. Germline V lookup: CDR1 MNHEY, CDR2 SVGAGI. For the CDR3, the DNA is TGTGCCAGCAGCTCGGGGAAGGGAGGAAACACCATATATTTT. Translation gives CASSSGKGGNTIYF.

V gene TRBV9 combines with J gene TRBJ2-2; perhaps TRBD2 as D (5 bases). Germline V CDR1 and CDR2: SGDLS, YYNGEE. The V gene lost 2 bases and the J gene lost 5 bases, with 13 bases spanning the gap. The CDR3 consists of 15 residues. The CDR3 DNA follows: TGTGCCAGCAGCGTGGCATCGACGGGGACCGGGGAGCTGTTTTTT. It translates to CASSVASTGTGELFF.

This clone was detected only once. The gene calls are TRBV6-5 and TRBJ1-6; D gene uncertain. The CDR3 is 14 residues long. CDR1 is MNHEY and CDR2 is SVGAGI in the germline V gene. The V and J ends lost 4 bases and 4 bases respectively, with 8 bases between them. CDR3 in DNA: TGTGCCAGCAGTTTGCGAGGTTATAATTCACCCCTCCACTTT. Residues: CASSLRGYNSPLHF.

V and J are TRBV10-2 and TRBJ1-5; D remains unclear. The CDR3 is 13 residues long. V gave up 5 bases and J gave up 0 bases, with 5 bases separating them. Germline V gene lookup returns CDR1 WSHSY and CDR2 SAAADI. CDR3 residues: CASSPNSNQPQHF. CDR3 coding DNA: TGCGCCAGCAGTCCAAATAGCAATCAGCCCCAGCATTTT.

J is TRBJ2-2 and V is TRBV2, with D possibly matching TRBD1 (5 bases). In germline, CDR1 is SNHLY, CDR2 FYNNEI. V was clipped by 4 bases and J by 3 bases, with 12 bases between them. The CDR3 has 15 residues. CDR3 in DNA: TGTGCCAGCAGTGCCTCAGGGATAGACACCGGGGAGCTGTTTTTT. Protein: CASSASGIDTGELFF.

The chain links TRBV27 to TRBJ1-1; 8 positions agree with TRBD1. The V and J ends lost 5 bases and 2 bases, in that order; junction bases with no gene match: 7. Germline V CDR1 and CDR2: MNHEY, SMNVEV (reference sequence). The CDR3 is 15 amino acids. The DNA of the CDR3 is TGTGCCAGCAGTACTTTAGGACAGGGTAACACTGAAGCTTTCTTT. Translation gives CASSTLGQGNTEAFF.

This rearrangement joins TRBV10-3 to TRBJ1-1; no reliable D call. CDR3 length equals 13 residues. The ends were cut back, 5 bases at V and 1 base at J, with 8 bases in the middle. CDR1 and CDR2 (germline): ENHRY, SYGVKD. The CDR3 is CAISLNSNTEAFF. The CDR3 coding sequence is TGTGCCATCAGTCTAAATTCGAACACTGAAGCTTTCTTT.